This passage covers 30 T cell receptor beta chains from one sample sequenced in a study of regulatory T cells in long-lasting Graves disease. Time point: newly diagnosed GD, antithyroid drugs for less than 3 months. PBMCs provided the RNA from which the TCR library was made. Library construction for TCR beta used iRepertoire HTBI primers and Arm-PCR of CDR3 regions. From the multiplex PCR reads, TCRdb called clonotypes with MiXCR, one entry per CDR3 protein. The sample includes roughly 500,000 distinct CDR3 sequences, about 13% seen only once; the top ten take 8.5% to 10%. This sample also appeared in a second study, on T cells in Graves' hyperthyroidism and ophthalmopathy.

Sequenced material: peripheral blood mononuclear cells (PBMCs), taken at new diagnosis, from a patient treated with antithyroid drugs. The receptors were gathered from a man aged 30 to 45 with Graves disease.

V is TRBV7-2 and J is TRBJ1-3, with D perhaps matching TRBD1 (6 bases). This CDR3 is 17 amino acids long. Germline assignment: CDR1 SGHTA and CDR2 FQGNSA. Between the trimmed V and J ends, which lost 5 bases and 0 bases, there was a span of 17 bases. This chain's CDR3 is CASSLWTVRSSGNTIYF. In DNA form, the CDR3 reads TGTGCCAGCAGCCTATGGACAGTCCGCAGCTCTGGAAACACCATATATTTT.

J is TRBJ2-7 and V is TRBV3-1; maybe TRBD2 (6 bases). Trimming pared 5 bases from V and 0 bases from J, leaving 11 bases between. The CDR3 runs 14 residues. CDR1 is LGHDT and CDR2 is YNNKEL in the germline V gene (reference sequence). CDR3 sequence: CASSSRETSYEQYF. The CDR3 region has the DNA TGTGCCAGCAGCTCCCGGGAGACCTCCTACGAGCAGTACTTC.

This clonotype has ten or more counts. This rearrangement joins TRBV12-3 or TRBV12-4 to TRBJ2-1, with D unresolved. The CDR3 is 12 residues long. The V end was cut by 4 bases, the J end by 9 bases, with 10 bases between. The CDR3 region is CASSSAAIEQFF. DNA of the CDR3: TGTGCCAGCAGTTCGGCCGCCATTGAGCAGTTCTTC.

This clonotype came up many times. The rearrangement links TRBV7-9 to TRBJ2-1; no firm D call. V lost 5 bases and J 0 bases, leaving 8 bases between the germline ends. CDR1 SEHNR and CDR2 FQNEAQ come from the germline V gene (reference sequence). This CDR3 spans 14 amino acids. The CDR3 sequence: CASSVQSSYNEQFF. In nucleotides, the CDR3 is TGTGCCAGCAGCGTACAAAGCTCCTACAATGAGCAGTTCTTC.

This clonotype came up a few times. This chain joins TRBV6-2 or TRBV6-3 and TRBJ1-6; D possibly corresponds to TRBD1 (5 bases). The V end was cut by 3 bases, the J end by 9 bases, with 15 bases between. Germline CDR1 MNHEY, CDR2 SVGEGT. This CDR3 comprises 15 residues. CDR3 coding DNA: TGTGCCAGCAGTTATTGGGGCAGGGCTCCTTCACCCCTCCACTTT. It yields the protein CASSYWGRAPSPLHF.

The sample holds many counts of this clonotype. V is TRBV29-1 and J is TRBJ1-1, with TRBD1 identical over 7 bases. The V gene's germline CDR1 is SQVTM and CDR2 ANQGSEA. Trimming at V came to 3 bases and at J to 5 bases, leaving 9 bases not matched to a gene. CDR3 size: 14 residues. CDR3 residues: CSVEGQKKSTEAFF. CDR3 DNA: TGCAGCGTTGAGGGACAGAAAAAGTCGACTGAAGCTTTCTTT.

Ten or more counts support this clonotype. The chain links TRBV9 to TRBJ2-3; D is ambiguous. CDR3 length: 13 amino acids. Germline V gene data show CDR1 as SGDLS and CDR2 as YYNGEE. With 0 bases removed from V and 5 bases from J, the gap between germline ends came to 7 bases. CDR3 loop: CASSVASRDTQYF. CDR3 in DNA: TGTGCCAGCAGCGTAGCGTCCCGAGATACGCAGTATTTT. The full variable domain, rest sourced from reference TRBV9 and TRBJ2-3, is DSGVTQTPKHLITATGQRVTLRCSPRSGDLSVYWYQQSLDQGLQFLIQYYNGEERAKGNILERFSAQQFPDLHSELNLSSLELGDSALYFCASSVASRDTQYFGPGTRLTVL.

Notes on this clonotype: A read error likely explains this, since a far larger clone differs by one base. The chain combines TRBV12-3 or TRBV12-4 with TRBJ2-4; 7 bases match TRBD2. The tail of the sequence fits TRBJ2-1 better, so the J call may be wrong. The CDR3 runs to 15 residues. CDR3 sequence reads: CASSFTGEGSYEQFF. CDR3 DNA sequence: TGTGCCAGCAGTTTTACGGGGGAGGGCTCCTACGAGCAGTTCTTC.

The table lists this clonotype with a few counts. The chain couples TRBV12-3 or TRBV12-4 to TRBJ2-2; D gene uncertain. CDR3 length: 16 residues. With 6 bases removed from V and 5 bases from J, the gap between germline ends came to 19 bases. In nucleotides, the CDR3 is TGTGCCAGCAGCCCCAAGGGCCTGGGAATAACCGGGGAGCTGTTTTTT. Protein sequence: CASSPKGLGITGELFF.

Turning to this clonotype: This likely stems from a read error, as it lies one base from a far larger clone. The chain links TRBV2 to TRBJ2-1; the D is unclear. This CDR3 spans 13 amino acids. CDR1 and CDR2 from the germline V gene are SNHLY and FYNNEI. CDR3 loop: CASSTSLGHERFF. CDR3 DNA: TGTGCCAGCAGCACCTCGCTAGGCCATGAGCGGTTCTTC.

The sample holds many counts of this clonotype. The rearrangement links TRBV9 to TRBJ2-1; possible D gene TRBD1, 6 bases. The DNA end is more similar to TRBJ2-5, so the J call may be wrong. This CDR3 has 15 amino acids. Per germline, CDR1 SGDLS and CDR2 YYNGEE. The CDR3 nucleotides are TGTGCCAGCAGCGTAGAGGGACATACTAAAGAGACCCAGTACTTC. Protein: CASSVEGHTKETQYF.

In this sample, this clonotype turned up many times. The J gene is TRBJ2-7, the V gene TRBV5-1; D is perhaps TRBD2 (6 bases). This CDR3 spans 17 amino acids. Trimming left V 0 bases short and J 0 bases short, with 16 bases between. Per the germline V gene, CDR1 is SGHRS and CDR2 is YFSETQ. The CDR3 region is CASSLELGGRSSYEQYF. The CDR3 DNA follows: TGCGCCAGCAGCTTGGAGCTCGGTGGGAGGAGCTCCTACGAGCAGTACTTC.

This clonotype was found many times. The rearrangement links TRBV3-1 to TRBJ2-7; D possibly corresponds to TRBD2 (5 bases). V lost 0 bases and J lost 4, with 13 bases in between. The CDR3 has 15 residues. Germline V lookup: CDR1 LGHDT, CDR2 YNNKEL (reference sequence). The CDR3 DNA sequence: TGTGCCAGCAGCCAAGACGAGGGTATCCTTTACGAGCAGTACTTC. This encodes CASSQDEGILYEQYF.

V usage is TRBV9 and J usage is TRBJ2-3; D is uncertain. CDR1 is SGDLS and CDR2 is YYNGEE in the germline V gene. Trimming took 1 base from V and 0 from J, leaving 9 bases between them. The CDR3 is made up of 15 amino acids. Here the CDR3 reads CASSVTRTSTDTQYF. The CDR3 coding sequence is TGTGCCAGCAGCGTAACTCGAACTAGCACAGATACGCAGTATTTT.

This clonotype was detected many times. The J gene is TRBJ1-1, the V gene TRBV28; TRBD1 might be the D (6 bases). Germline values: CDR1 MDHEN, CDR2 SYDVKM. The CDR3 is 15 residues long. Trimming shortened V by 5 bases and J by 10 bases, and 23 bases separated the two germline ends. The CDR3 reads CASSPTGHYVGRAFF. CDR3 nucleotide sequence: TGTGCCAGCAGTCCGACGGGACACTATGTTGGGAGAGCTTTCTTT.

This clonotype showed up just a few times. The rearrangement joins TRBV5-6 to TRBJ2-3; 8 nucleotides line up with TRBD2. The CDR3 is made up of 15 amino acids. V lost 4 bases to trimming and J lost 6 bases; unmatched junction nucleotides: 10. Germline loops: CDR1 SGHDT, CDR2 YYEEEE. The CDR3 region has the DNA TGTGCCAGCAGCGGATATAAGCGGGAGTGGGATACGCAGTATTTT. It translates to CASSGYKREWDTQYF.

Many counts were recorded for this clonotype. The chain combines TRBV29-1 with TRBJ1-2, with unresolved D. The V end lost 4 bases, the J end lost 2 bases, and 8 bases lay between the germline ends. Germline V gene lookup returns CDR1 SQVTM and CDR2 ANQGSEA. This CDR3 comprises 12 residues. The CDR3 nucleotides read TGCAGCGTTGTGCTCGGGAACTATGGCTACACCTTC. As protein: CSVVLGNYGYTF.

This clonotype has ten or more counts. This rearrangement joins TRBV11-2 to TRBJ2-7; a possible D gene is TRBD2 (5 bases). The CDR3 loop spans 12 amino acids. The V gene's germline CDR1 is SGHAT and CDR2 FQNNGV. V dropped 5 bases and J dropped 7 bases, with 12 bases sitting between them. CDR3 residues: CASSPDTGEQYF. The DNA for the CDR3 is TGTGCCAGCAGCCCGGATACGGGGGAGCAGTACTTC.

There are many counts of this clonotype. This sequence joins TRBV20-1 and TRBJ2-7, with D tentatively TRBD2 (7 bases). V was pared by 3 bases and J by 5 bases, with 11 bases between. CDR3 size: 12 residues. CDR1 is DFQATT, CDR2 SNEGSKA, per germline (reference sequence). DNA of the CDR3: TGCAGTGCTAGTCGGGGGGCCAACGAGCAGTACTTC. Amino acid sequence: CSASRGANEQYF.

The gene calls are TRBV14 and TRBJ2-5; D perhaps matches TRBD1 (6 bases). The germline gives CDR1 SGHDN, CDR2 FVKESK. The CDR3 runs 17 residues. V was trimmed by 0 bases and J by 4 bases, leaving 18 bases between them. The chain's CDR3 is CASSQEPYRASRETQYF. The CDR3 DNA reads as TGTGCCAGCAGCCAAGAGCCGTACAGGGCCTCTCGAGAGACCCAGTACTTC.

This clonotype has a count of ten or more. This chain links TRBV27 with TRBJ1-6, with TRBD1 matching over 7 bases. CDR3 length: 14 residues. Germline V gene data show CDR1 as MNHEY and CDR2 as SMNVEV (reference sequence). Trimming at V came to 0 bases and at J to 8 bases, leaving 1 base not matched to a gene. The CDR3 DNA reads TGTGCCAGCAGTTTATCGGACAGGTATTCACCCCTCCACTTT. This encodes CASSLSDRYSPLHF.

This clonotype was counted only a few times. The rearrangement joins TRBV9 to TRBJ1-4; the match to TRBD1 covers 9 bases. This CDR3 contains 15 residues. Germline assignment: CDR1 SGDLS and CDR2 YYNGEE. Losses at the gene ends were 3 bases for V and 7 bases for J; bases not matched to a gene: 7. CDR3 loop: CASSATGGAGEKLFF. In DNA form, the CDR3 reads TGTGCCAGCAGCGCCACAGGGGGCGCAGGTGAAAAACTGTTTTTT.

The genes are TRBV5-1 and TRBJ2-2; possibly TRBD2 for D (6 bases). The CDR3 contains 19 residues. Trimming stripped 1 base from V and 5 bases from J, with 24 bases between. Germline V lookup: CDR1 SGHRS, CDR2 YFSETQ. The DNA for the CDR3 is TGCGCCAGCAGCTTGCGAGTTTTCGGACTAAGTGAGGGGACCGGGGAGCTGTTTTTT. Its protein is CASSLRVFGLSEGTGELFF. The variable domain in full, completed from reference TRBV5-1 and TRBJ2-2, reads KAGVTQTPRYLIKTRGQQVTLSCSPISGHRSVSWYQQTPGQGLQFLFEYFSETQRNKGNFPGRFSGRQFSNSRSEMNVSTLELGDSALYLCASSLRVFGLSEGTGELFFGEGSRLTVL.

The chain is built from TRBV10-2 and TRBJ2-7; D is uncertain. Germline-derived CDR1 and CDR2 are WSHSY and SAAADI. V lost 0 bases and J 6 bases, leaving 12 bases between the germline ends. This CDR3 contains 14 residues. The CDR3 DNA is TGCGCCAGCAGTGAGTCGGCGAGGTACTCCGAGCAGTACTTC. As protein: CASSESARYSEQYF.

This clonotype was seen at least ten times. The CDR3 coding sequence is TGTGCCAGCAGCTTACAGACTAGCGGGGGGCCCAAGAGCTCCTACAATGAGCAGTTCTTC. Protein: CASSLQTSGGPKSSYNEQFF. The chain joins TRBV13 to TRBJ2-1; the match to TRBD2 covers 13 bases. Trimming cost V 2 bases and J 0 bases; bases outside gene matches: 10. The CDR3 loop spans 20 amino acids. From germline, CDR1 is PRHDT and CDR2 FYEKMQ (reference sequence).

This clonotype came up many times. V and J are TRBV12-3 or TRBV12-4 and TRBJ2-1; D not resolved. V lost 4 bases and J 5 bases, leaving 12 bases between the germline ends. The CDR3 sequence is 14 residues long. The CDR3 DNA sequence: TGTGCCAGCAGTTCCTCTTTTGGTCACAATGAGCAGTTCTTC. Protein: CASSSSFGHNEQFF.

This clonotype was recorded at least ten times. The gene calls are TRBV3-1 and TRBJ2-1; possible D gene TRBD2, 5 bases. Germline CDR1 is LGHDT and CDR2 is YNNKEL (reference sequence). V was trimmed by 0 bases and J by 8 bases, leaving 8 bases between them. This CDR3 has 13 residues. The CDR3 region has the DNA TGTGCCAGCAGCCAAGATACGGAGGATGAGCAGTTCTTC. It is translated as CASSQDTEDEQFF.

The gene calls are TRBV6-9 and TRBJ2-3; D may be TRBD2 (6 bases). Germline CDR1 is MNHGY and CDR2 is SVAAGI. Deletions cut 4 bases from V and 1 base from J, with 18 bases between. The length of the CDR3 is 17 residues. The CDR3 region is CASSLELAHLGTDTQYF. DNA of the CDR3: TGTGCCAGCAGTTTGGAACTAGCACATCTTGGCACAGATACGCAGTATTTT.

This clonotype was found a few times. The CDR3 reads CASSSTGIDQPQHF. In DNA, the CDR3 is TGTGCCAGCAGCTCGACAGGGATCGATCAGCCCCAGCATTTT. The rearrangement joins TRBV7-2 to TRBJ1-5, with 7 nucleotides matching TRBD1. The germline gives CDR1 SGHTA, CDR2 FQGNSA. J lost 5 bases, V lost 4 bases, and 5 bases had no gene match. The CDR3 loop spans 14 amino acids.

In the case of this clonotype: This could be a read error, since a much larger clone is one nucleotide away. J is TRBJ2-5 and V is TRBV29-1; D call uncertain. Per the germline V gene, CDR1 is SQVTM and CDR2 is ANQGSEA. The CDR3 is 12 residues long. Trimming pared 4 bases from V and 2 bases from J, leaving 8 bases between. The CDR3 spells CSVVVRQETQYF. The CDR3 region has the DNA TGCAGCGTTGTGGTCAGACAAGAGACCCAGTACTTC.